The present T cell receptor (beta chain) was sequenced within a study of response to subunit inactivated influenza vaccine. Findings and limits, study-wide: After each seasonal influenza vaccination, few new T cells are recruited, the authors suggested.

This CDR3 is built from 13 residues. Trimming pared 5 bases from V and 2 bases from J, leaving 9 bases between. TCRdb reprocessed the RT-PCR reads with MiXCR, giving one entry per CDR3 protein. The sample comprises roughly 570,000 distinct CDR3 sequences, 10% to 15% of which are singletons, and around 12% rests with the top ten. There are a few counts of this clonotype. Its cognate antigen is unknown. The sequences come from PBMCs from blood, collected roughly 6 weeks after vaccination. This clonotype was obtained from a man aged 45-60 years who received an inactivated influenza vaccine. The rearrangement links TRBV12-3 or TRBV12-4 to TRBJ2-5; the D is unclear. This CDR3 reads CASSLEPQETQYF. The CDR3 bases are TGTGCCAGCAGTCTCGAACCTCAAGAGACCCAGTACTTC.